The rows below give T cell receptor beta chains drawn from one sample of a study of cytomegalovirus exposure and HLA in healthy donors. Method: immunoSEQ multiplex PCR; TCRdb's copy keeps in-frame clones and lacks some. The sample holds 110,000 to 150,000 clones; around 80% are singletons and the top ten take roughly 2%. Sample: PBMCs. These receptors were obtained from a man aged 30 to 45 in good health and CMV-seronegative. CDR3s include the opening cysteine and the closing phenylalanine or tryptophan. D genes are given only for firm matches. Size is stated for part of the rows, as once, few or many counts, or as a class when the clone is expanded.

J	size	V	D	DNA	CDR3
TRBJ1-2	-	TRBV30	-	TGTGCCCGTTCGGGGGAAAGCTATGGCTACACCTTC	CARSGESYGYTF
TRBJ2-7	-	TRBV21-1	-	TGTGCCAGCAGCAAAGCCCTGAGGGTGCAGTACTTC	CASSKALRVQYF
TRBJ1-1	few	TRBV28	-	TGTGCCAGCAGGAGGGGGGGCGCCTACACTGAAGCTTTCTTT	CASRRGGAYTEAFF
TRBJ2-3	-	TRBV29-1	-	TGCAGCGTAGGGCGACAGGATATCACAGATACGCAGTATTTT	CSVGRQDITDTQYF
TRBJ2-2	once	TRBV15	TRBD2	TGTGCCACCAGGGCGGGAGCGTCGGGCGGGGAGCTGTTTTTT	CATRAGASGGELFF
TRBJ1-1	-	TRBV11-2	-	TGTGCCAGCAGCTTTTTCAGGGACACTGAAGCTTTCTTT	CASSFFRDTEAFF
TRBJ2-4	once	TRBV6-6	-	TGTGCCAGCAGTTTTTCAGTAGCCAAAAACATTCAGTACTTC	CASSFSVAKNIQYF
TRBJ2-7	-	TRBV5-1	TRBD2	TGCGCCAGCAGCCCTTGGAGTTGGACTAGAATTAACGAGCAGTACTTC	CASSPWSWTRINEQYF
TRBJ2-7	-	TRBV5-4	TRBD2	TGTGCCAGCGCTTTGACTAGCGGGGGCTCCTACGAGCAGTACTTC	CASALTSGGSYEQYF
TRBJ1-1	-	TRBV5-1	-	TGCGCCAGCAGCTCTCCGGGGGTCACTGAAGCTTTCTTT	CASSSPGVTEAFF
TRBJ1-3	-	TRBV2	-	TGTGCCAGCAGTACTCAGGAATCGGGAAACACCATATATTTT	CASSTQESGNTIYF
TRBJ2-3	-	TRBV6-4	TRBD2	TGTGCCAGCAGTGAAGGCGCGGGAGGGCCGACAGATACGCAGTATTTT	CASSEGAGGPTDTQYF
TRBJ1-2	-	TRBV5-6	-	TGTGCCAGCAGCTACCAGGGCCCCGGCTACACCTTC	CASSYQGPGYTF
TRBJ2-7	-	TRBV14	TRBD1	TGTGCCAGCAGCCCGGATCCGGGACAGGGGAACTACGAGCAGTACTTC	CASSPDPGQGNYEQYF
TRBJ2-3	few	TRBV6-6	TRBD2	TGTGCCACCAGGCCCTTTGCGGGAGAGAATACGCAGTATTTT	CATRPFAGENTQYF
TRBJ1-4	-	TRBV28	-	TGTGCCAGCAGAGAGCTCCGGGAAAAACTGTTTTTT	CASRELREKLFF
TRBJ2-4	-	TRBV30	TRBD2	TGTGCCTGGAGTGTATTTACTAGCGGGTCCCCAATGACCCCAAACATTCAGTACTTC	CAWSVFTSGSPMTPNIQYF
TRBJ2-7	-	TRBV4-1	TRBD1	TGCGCCAGCAGCCAAGTGATAGGGACAGGGCTTTCCTACGAGCAGTACTTC	CASSQVIGTGLSYEQYF
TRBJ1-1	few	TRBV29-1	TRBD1	TGCAGCGTTGGGGGACAGCTCCTGAGCACTGAAGCTTTCTTT	CSVGGQLLSTEAFF